This T cell receptor beta chain was recorded in a study of cytomegalovirus exposure and HLA in healthy donors. Overall study findings and caveats: The authors enumerated 150 to 200 TCR beta chains as linked to cytomegalovirus. Presence/absence comparisons presumed near-even sequencing depth among donors.

PCR involved 60 Vbeta and 13 Jbeta primers. Profiled with immunoSEQ multiplex PCR; TCRdb holds only in-frame clones, not every one. The sample shows about 100,000 clones, approximately 73% of them seen only once. Between the trimmed V and J ends, which lost 0 bases and 6 bases, there was a span of 7 bases. Germline V gene lookup returns CDR1 SGHNT and CDR2 YYREEE (reference sequence). This CDR3 has 13 amino acids. Nominally healthy donors provided the samples, though records likely missed some immune exposures. In regard to this clone: Its antigen remains unknown.

The sample taken for sequencing was PBMCs. This receptor was taken from a young man in good health and CMV-seronegative. The rearrangement uses TRBV5-4 and TRBJ2-1; D is undetermined. The CDR3 is CASSLAPSNEQFF. The CDR3 DNA follows: TGTGCCAGCAGCTTGGCTCCTAGCAATGAGCAGTTCTTC.